This TCR beta chain was observed in a study of blood T cell repertoires in COVID-19 (dated by TCRdb to 2020 to 2022). Background on the whole study: Collaborator samples came from the United States, Italy and Spain and covered acute and convalescent phases of COVID-19. The repertoires were released in a freely available public database meant as a resource for research on the immune response to SARS-CoV-2. HLA class I and class II types, where available, came from metadata supplied by the sample provider rather than from assay-based typing. The material from the prospective study consisted of cDNA or gDNA derived from T cells, B-cell-depleted T cells, or PBMCs. Nearly every sample came with metadata listing a de-identified subject ID, COVID-19 status, age in years and sex. Deeply sampled blood TCRbeta repertoires from subjects exposed to, actively infected with, or recovered from COVID-19 were included in the dataset. Samples were obtained from the ongoing ImmuneRACE study (first 160 participants) and from about 1,300 subjects provided by 6 global collaborators. On the study overall, not on this receptor specifically: The quantity of clinical and demographic metadata differed by source and by participant and was supplied without curation.

Concerning this clone: Its binding antigen is unknown. No quality values exist for individual bases; no much larger clone is one base distant.

Another Seattle source contributed samples from volunteer blood donors who had recovered from COVID-19. Each collaborating institution followed its own protocols to collect whole blood in K2EDTA tubes. For TCRbeta analysis, collaborators shipped samples as frozen whole blood, isolated PBMCs, or DNA extracted from either of those sample types. TCRbeta CDR3 regions were amplified from genomic DNA using the immunoSEQ Assay, a bias-controlled multiplex PCR. From the authors' description of their analysis: The number of nucleated cells in each sample was estimated from the amplification of reference gene primers within the assay. To quantify the absolute abundance of each unique TCRbeta CDR3 rearrangement, sequence reads were collapsed and filtered. For each sample, productive Simpson clonality was calculated as the square root of Simpson's diversity index across productive rearrangements. TCRdb stores this immuneACCESS table with in-frame sequences only. Part of the clones is absent; in the studies checked, under half of the shortfall reflects unresolved V genes, and no reason is known for the rest. V, J and clone size derive from that table, while D and trimming were established from the DNA sequence. In this sample the table shows some 130,000 clones, around 73% of which occur a single time. The top ten constitute approximately 11% of the sample.

The junction carries 17 bases between V and J, which are trimmed by 2 bases and 1 base respectively. CDR3 length: 17 amino acids, cysteine to phenylalanine. Only the CDR3 portion is preserved as DNA: 51 bases, with reading frame beginning at the first base. CDR1 is given as KGHSH and CDR2 as LQKENI, both from the germline V gene. The sequence was obtained from a man in his sixties who had recovered from COVID-19. The sequenced material came from peripheral blood. The receptor chain draws on TRBV18 and TRBJ1-1; the D gene is perhaps TRBD1, from 6 matching bases. CDR3 sequence: CASSPNQARGRNTEAFF. The nucleotide sequence is TGTGCCAGCTCACCAAACCAGGCCAGGGGAAGGAACACTGAAGCTTTCTTT.